The TCR beta chain described here comes from a study of blood T cells in healthy people across ages. In this sample, this clonotype turned up a few times. Isolated per sample were at least 6 million PBMCs. Together with a sample-barcoded 5' primer, a J-beta primer mix was included in a second PCR lasting about 6 to 11 cycles. In TCRdb, the 5' RACE reads were re-called with MiXCR into one record per CDR3 protein. The sample contains about 780,000 distinct CDR3 sequences, 25% to 30% of which appear only once. In addition, the sample was reused for a study of T cells of mothers and their children.

Sequencing was done on a sample of blood. The sequence came from a boy aged 5-17 years in good health.

CDR3 region: CATSRGRMETQYF. The CDR3 nucleotides are TGTGCCACCAGCAGAGGTAGAATGGAGACCCAGTACTTC. The genes are TRBV15 and TRBJ2-5; D ambiguous. The CDR3 loop spans 13 amino acids. V lost 1 base and J lost 5, with 8 bases in between. CDR1 is LNHNV, CDR2 YYDKDF, per germline (reference sequence).